One sample yielded the 2 T cell receptor beta chains listed below, sequenced in a study of T-cell reconstitution after alpha-beta-depleted transplantation in children. Preparation of the TCRbeta library was carried out with unique molecular identifiers. In TCRdb, the PCR reads were re-called with MiXCR into one record per CDR3 protein. The data contain 250,000 or so distinct CDR3 sequences, 20% to 30% of them seen just once; the ten biggest clones take up about 5%. This specimen was PBMCs, mostly from graft donor cells, taken 360 days after TCRalphabeta/CD19-depleted stem cell transplant. All receptors come from a female patient between 2 and 10 years old who had a stem cell transplant for congenital amegakaryocytic thrombocytopenia, so the T cells may come from the graft donor.

The chain couples TRBV3-1 to TRBJ1-5; D is ambiguous. In germline, CDR1 is LGHDT, CDR2 YNNKEL (reference sequence). Trimming left V 2 bases short and J 2 bases short, with 7 bases between. There are 14 residues in the CDR3. The CDR3 protein is CASSQSAGNQPQHF. CDR3 DNA: TGTGCCAGCAGCCAATCTGCGGGCAATCAGCCCCAGCATTTT.

This clonotype was counted between two and nine times. The V gene is TRBV6-2 or TRBV6-3, the J gene TRBJ2-2, with D unclear. In germline, CDR1 is MNHEY, CDR2 SVGEGT. The CDR3 extends over 14 amino acids. Deletions cut 7 bases from V and 0 bases from J, with 9 bases between. CDR3 in amino acids: CASIFRANTGELFF. DNA of the CDR3: TGTGCCAGCATTTTTCGCGCGAACACCGGGGAGCTGTTTTTT.